Following are 14 T cell receptor beta chains from one sample sequenced in a study of T cells in Graves' hyperthyroidism and ophthalmopathy. RNA transcripts provided the source from which TCR beta CDR3 regions were amplified. Using the HTBI primer set, a first-round RT-PCR was run on the TCR CDR3. TCRdb ran MiXCR on the multiplex PCR reads and lists one entry per CDR3 protein. This sample carries more than 500,000 distinct CDR3 sequences, over 12% of them seen once, and the ten largest clones take 3.5% to 4.5%. Material: blood. Source of these receptors: a woman aged 40 to 50 with Graves' ophthalmopathy.

This clonotype was observed at least ten times. The rearrangement joins TRBV6-5 to TRBJ1-2; D not resolved. Germline-derived CDR1 and CDR2 are MNHEY and SVGAGI. V was cut by 3 bases and J by 2 bases, with 19 bases left in between. The CDR3 loop spans 17 amino acids. The CDR3 protein is CASSYASSLNPNYGYTF. The DNA of the CDR3 is TGTGCCAGCAGTTATGCATCTTCTCTAAACCCAAACTATGGCTACACCTTC.

V and J are TRBV9 and TRBJ1-1, with D tentatively TRBD1 (6 bases). V lost 1 base, J lost 0 bases, and 10 bases lay in between. In germline, CDR1 is SGDLS, CDR2 YYNGEE. The CDR3 contains 15 residues. As DNA, the CDR3 is TGTGCCAGCAGCGTAAGAGGACAGATGAACACTGAAGCTTTCTTT. Protein: CASSVRGQMNTEAFF.

This clonotype was counted ten times or more. This chain uses TRBV12-3 or TRBV12-4 with TRBJ1-1, with D unresolved. The CDR3 covers 13 residues. The V end was cut by 8 bases, the J end by 2 bases, with 12 bases between. The CDR3 nucleotides read TGTGCCAGCCGGTTGGCAGGTAACACTGAAGCTTTCTTT. Its translation: CASRLAGNTEAFF.

This clonotype was counted between two and nine times. V is TRBV6-1 and J is TRBJ2-7; D gene ambiguous. CDR3 length: 13 residues. Trimming removed 5 bases from V and 6 bases from J, with 14 bases in between. Looked up from germline, CDR1 is MNHNS and CDR2 is SASEGT. For the CDR3, the DNA is TGTGCCAGCAGTATTGGACCCGCCGGCGAGCAGTACTTC. As protein: CASSIGPAGEQYF.

In its sample, this clonotype was seen many times. The chain joins TRBV28 to TRBJ1-3, with a possible D match to TRBD1 (5 bases). Trimming shortened V by 4 bases and J by 0 bases, and 10 bases separated the two germline ends. Per the germline V gene, CDR1 is MDHEN and CDR2 is SYDVKM. The CDR3 totals 15 residues. The CDR3 nucleotides are TGTGCCAGCAGTTCCGGGGGGGGCTCTGGAAACACCATATATTTT. This translates into CASSSGGGSGNTIYF.

The genes are TRBV12-3 or TRBV12-4 and TRBJ2-5; D gene ambiguous. Trimming shortened V by 2 bases and J by 4 bases, and 8 bases separated the two germline ends. This CDR3 contains 13 residues. The CDR3 coding sequence is TGTGCCAGCAGTTTAATTGGTCGAGAGACCCAGTACTTC. The encoded protein is CASSLIGRETQYF.

There are a few counts of this clonotype. One end of the junction varies from germline; a read error may be responsible. The chain couples TRBV4-1 to TRBJ2-6; D is undetermined. The CDR3 extends over 14 amino acids. Germline-derived CDR1 and CDR2 are MGHRA and YSYEKL. The CDR3: CTSSQAPGANVLTF. The CDR3 DNA follows: TGCACCAGCAGCCAAGCACCTGGGGCCAACGTCCTGACTTTC.

The J gene is TRBJ2-7, the V gene TRBV6-5; weak D call: TRBD1 (7 bases). The CDR3 is made up of 14 amino acids. Trimming took off 4 bases at V and 4 bases at J, with 14 bases between the two ends. Germline V gives CDR1 MNHEY, CDR2 SVGAGI. This chain's CDR3 is CASSSQGTLYEQYF. The CDR3 region has the DNA TGTGCCAGCAGTTCACAGGGGACTCTTTACGAGCAGTACTTC.

The chain links TRBV3-1 to TRBJ2-7; D not certain. The CDR3 runs 14 residues. Germline V gene sequence: CDR1 LGHDT, CDR2 YNNKEL (reference sequence). The V gene lost 3 bases and the J gene lost 2 bases, with 11 bases spanning the gap. CDR3 region: CASSQGYTPYEQYF. CDR3 bases: TGTGCCAGCAGCCAGGGTTACACCCCCTACGAGCAGTACTTC.

This clonotype was picked up many times. The rearrangement links TRBV12-3 or TRBV12-4 to TRBJ2-7; 7 positions agree with TRBD1. Unmatched junction bases numbered 7, after V lost 5 bases and J lost 9 bases. The CDR3 is 12 residues long. The CDR3 DNA reads TGTGCCAGCAGTCGACAGGGTTGGGGGCAGTACTTC. It encodes CASSRQGWGQYF.

This clonotype has at least ten counts. This chain joins TRBV2 and TRBJ2-7; no definite D call. Germline V gene data show CDR1 as SNHLY and CDR2 as FYNNEI. V was cut by 3 bases and J by 3 bases, with 12 bases left in between. The length of the CDR3 is 14 residues. This CDR3 is CASSDWARHYEQYF. DNA for the CDR3: TGTGCCAGCAGTGATTGGGCTAGACACTACGAGCAGTACTTC.

On this clonotype: This clone may be a read error of a much larger clone one base away. The chain has TRBV2 and TRBJ2-5; D is unclear. Trimming took off 4 bases at V and 3 bases at J, with 9 bases between the two ends. This CDR3 has 13 residues. Germline CDR1 is SNHLY and CDR2 is FYNNEI. CDR3 residues: CASSGNAEETQYF. CDR3 in DNA: TGTGCCAGCAGTGGAAACGCCGAAGAGACCCAGTACTTC. Together with reference TRBV2 and TRBJ2-5, the CDR3 gives the full variable domain: EPEVTQTPSHQVTQMGQEVILRCVPISNHLYFYWYRQILGQKVEFLVSFYNNEISEKSEIFDDQFSVERPDGSNFTLKIRSTKLEDSAMYFCASSGNAEETQYFGPGTRLLVL.

This clonotype has ten or more counts. Compared with germline, one end of the junction differs, possibly owing to a read error. The chain is built from TRBV27 and TRBJ2-2, with D hard to call. Germline V gene sequence: CDR1 MNHEY, CDR2 SMNVEV (reference sequence). The CDR3 has 12 amino acids. The CDR3 region has the DNA TGTGCCAGCAGTATATCAGGCGGGGAGCTGTTTTTT. It translates to CASSISGGELFF.

This chain links TRBV30 with TRBJ1-1, with a possible D match to TRBD1 (6 bases). CDR1 and CDR2 from the germline V gene are GTSNPN and SVGIG (reference sequence). Trimming stripped 5 bases from V and 4 bases from J, with 14 bases between. This CDR3 comprises 13 residues. CDR3 coding DNA: TGTGCCTGGGAACAGGGAGCTGGCACTGAAGCTTTCTTT. Its protein product is CAWEQGAGTEAFF.